A single sample is the source of the 3 T cell receptor beta chains below, sequenced in a study of T cells in Graves' hyperthyroidism and ophthalmopathy. Researchers amplified the TCR beta CDR3 regions from RNA transcripts. When the TCR CDR3 underwent first-round RT-PCR, the HTBI primer set was used. TCRdb reprocessed the multiplex PCR reads with MiXCR, giving one entry per CDR3 protein. The sample comprises roughly 650,000 distinct CDR3 sequences, 16% of which are singletons, and under 3.5% rests with the top ten. The specimen was blood. Receptors originate from a woman in her thirties or forties with Graves' ophthalmopathy.

This clonotype was detected only a few times. The gene calls are TRBV4-1 and TRBJ2-7, with TRBD1 matching over 8 bases. This CDR3 comprises 16 residues. Germline CDR1 is MGHRA and CDR2 is YSYEKL. J lost 2 bases, V lost 1 base, and 7 bases had no gene match. The CDR3 DNA sequence: TGCGCCAGCAGCCAAGGTCTACTCAGGGGGCCCTACGAGCAGTACTTC. Amino acids: CASSQGLLRGPYEQYF.

This clonotype was seen only a few times. The CDR3 coding sequence is TGTGCCAGTAGTATTTCCGGGGGGCCAGGTGAGCAGTTCTTC. Its protein product is CASSISGGPGEQFF. This rearrangement joins TRBV5-5 to TRBJ2-1; D possibly corresponds to TRBD2 (7 bases). The CDR3 sequence is 14 residues long. The ends were cut back, 8 bases at V and 9 bases at J, with 21 bases in the middle. CDR1 and CDR2 from the germline V gene are SGHKS and YYEKEE (reference sequence).

V and J are TRBV14 and TRBJ1-1; D gene ambiguous. This CDR3 region has 15 residues. Trimming left V 0 bases short and J 5 bases short, with 13 bases between. From germline, CDR1 is SGHDN and CDR2 FVKESK. The CDR3, as DNA: TGTGCCAGCAGCCAAGAGTATGGAGTTTTTACTGAAGCTTTCTTT. Translating it yields CASSQEYGVFTEAFF.